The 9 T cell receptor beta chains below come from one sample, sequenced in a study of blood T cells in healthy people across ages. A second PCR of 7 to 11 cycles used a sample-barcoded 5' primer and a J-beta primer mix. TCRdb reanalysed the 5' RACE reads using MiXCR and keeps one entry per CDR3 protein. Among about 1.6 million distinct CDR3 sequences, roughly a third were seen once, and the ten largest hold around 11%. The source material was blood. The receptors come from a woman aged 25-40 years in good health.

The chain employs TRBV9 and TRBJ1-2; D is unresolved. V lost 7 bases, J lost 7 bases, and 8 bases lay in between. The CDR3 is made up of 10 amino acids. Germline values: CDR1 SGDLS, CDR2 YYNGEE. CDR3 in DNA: TGTGCCAGCCAAGGGCTTGGCTACACCTTC. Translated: CASQGLGYTF.

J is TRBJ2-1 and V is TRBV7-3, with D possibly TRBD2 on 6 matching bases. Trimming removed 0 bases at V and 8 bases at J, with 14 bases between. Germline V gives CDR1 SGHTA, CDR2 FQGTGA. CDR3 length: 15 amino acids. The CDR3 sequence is CASSLTRDGWDEQFF. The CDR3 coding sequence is TGTGCCAGCAGCTTAACGCGGGATGGATGGGATGAGCAGTTCTTC.

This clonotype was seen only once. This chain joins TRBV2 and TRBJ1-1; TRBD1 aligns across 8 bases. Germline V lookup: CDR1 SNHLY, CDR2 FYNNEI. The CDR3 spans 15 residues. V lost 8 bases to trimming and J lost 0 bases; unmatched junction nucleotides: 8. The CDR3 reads CASGEPDRVNTEAFF. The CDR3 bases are TGTGCCAGCGGCGAACCGGACAGGGTGAACACTGAAGCTTTCTTT. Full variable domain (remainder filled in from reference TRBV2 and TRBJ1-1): EPEVTQTPSHQVTQMGQEVILRCVPISNHLYFYWYRQILGQKVEFLVSFYNNEISEKSEIFDDQFSVERPDGSNFTLKIRSTKLEDSAMYFCASGEPDRVNTEAFFGQGTRLTVV.

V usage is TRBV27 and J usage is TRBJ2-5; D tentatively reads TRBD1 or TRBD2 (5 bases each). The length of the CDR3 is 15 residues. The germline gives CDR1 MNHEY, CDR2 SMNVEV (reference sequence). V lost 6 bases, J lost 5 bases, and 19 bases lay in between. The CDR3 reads CASSSLQRWGETQYF. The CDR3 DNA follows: TGTGCCAGCAGCTCCCTTCAGCGGTGGGGGGAGACCCAGTACTTC.

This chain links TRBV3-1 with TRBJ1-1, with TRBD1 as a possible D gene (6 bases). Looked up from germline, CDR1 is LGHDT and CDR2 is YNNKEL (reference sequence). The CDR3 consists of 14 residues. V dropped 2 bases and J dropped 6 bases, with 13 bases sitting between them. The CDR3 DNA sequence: TGTGCCAGCAGCCAACTAGGGGGGAGCGCTGAAGCTTTCTTT. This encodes CASSQLGGSAEAFF.

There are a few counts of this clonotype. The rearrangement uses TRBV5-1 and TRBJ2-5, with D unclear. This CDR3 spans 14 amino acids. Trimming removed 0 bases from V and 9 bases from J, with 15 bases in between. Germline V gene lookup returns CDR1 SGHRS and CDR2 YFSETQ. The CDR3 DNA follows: TGCGCCAGCAGCTTGGCGGCCGGACCTAGGGCCCAGTACTTC. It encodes CASSLAAGPRAQYF.

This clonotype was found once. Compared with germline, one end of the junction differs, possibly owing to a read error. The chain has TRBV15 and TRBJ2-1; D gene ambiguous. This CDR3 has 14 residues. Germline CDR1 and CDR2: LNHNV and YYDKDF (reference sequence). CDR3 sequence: CAASRDRADNEQFF. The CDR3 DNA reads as TGTGCCGCCAGCAGAGATAGGGCGGACAATGAGCAGTTCTTC.

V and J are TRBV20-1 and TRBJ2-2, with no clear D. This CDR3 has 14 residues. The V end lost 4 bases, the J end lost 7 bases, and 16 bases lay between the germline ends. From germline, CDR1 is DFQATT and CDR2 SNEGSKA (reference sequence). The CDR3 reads CSAIDSKVGGELFF. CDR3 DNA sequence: TGCAGTGCTATCGACTCGAAAGTTGGCGGGGAGCTGTTTTTT.

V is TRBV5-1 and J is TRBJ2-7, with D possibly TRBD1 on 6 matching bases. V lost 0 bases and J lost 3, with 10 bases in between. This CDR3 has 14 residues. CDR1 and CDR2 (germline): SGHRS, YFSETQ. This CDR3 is CASSLEQGNYEQYF. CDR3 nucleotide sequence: TGCGCCAGCAGCTTGGAACAGGGTAACTACGAGCAGTACTTC.